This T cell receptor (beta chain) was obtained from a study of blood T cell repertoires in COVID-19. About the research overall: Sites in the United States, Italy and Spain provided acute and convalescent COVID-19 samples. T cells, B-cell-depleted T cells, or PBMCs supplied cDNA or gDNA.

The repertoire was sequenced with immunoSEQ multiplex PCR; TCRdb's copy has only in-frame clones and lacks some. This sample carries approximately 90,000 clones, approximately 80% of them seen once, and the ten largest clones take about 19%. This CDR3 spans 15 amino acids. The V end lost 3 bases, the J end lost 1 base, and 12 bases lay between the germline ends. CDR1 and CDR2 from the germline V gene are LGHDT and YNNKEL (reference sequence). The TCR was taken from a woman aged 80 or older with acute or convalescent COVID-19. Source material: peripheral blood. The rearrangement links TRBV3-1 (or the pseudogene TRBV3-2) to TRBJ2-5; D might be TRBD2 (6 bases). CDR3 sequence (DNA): TGTGCCAGCAGCCAGGTCGGGACTTCCCAAGAGACCCAGTACTTC. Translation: CASSQVGTSQETQYF.